The clone carrying this TCR beta chain was recorded at least ten times. These data are taken from a study of T-cell reconstitution after alpha-beta-depleted transplantation in children. The CDR3 covers 15 residues. Germline V lookup: CDR1 SGHRS, CDR2 YFSETQ. Germline trimming cut 4 bases from V and 2 bases from J; bases unmatched to any gene: 4. The TCRbeta library incorporated unique molecular identifiers. TCRdb analysed the PCR reads with MiXCR anew, one entry per CDR3 protein. Of some 200,000 distinct CDR3 sequences in the sample, over 5.5% were seen once. This material consisted of PBMCs from the stem cell graft donor, taken from the stem cell graft. This rearrangement joins TRBV5-1 to TRBJ2-1, with 9 bases that match TRBD2. The source is a human donor who donated a stem cell graft to a child with Wiskott-Aldrich syndrome. DNA for the CDR3: TGCGCCAGCAGCGCGGGGGGGACAACCTACAATGAGCAGTTCTTC. It codes for CASSAGGTTYNEQFF.